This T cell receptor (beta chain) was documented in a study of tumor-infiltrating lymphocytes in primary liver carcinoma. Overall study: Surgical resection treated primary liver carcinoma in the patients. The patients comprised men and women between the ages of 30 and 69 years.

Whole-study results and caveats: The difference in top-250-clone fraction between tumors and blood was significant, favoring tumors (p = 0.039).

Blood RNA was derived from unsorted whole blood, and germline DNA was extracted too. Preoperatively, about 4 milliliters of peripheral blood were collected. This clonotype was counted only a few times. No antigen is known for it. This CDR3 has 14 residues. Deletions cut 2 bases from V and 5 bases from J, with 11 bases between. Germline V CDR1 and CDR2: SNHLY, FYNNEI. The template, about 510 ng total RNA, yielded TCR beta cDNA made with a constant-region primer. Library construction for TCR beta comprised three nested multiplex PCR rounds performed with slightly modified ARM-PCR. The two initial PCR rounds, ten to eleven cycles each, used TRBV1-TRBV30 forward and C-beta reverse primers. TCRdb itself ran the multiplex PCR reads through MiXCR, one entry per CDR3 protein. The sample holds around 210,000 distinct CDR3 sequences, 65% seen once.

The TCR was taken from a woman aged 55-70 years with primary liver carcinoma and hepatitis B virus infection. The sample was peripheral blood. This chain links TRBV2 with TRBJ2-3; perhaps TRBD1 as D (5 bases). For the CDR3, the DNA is TGTGCCAGCAGTGAAAAGGGGCCGATAGATACGCAGTATTTT. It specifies CASSEKGPIDTQYF.